A selection of T cell receptor beta chains follows, all from one sample in a study of healthy donors' naive CD4 and CD8 T cells. TCRdb itself ran the reads through MiXCR, one entry per CDR3 protein. This table has roughly 200,000 distinct CDR3 sequences, around 80% appearing once. Input material: naive CD4+ and CD8+ T cells sorted from blood, pooled from several donors. The receptors were sampled from a pool of human donors in good health; the sample pools cells from several healthy donors. Each CDR3 is given with its conserved first and last residue. Each record gives: CDR3 protein, V gene, CDR3 length, J gene.

CASSMEVSAGEQYF | TRBV19 | 14 | TRBJ2-7
CSVGEGQGLGQPQHF | TRBV29-1 | 15 | TRBJ1-5
CASSQGDSEQYF | TRBV6-2/TRBV6-3 | 12 | TRBJ2-7
CASSPRTGGPEAFF | TRBV7-9 | 14 | TRBJ1-1
CASSYSFISYEQYF | TRBV6-2/TRBV6-3 | 14 | TRBJ2-7
CASSQGLAGYNEQFF | TRBV6-2/TRBV6-3 | 15 | TRBJ2-1
CASSQDVLAGGYNEQFF | TRBV4-3 | 17 | TRBJ2-1
CSVEQVYNEQFF | TRBV29-1 | 12 | TRBJ2-1
CASSPYRDTQYF | TRBV6-2/TRBV6-3 | 12 | TRBJ2-3
CASSEDRYGYTF | TRBV6-1 | 12 | TRBJ1-2
CSALGPTNTEAFF | TRBV20-1 | 13 | TRBJ1-1
CASSLSTGDTQYF | TRBV11-2 | 13 | TRBJ2-3
CASSLFPGTGDINQETQYF | TRBV5-1 | 19 | TRBJ2-5
CASRRTGTSGSTNEQFF | TRBV19 | 17 | TRBJ2-1
CASRANGGTEAFF | TRBV12-3/TRBV12-4 | 13 | TRBJ1-1
CSVAAYYNEQFF | TRBV29-1 | 12 | TRBJ2-1
CASSYSTFPLAGSRHEQFF | TRBV6-5 | 19 | TRBJ2-1
CASSYLGEGASGNTIYF | TRBV6-6 | 17 | TRBJ1-3
CASSYSGGRTAVPQHF | TRBV6-2/TRBV6-3 | 16 | TRBJ1-5
CATGGVNTEAFF | TRBV24-1 | 12 | TRBJ1-1
CASRILAGGETQYF | TRBV6-1 | 14 | TRBJ2-5
CASSPRGYSNQPQHF | TRBV19 | 15 | TRBJ1-5
CASSQDGIPSTDTQYF | TRBV4-1 | 16 | TRBJ2-3
CSVLSKGGNYGYTF | TRBV29-1 | 14 | TRBJ1-2
CASSLEGNEQLF | TRBV27 | 12 | TRBJ2-1
CASNYGGGYGYTF | TRBV19 | 13 | TRBJ1-2
CASSYAFLAGRLQETQYF | TRBV6-5 | 18 | TRBJ2-5
CASGPTGLDIQYF | TRBV27 | 13 | TRBJ2-4
CASSTTPDSLDGYTF | TRBV27 | 15 | TRBJ1-2
CASSTQGATEAFF | TRBV12-3/TRBV12-4 | 13 | TRBJ1-1
CASSPDGSVATQYF | TRBV19 | 14 | TRBJ2-5
CASSLPGQTNNEQFF | TRBV5-1 | 15 | TRBJ2-1
CSVRGAEETQYF | TRBV29-1 | 12 | TRBJ2-5
CASSIGAYSNQPQHF | TRBV19 | 15 | TRBJ1-5
CASSLGYEQYF | TRBV27 | 11 | TRBJ2-7
CATNSQETQYF | TRBV10-3 | 11 | TRBJ2-5
CASSLGEGNYEQYF | TRBV11-2 | 14 | TRBJ2-7
CASSYGERLAGYNEQFF | TRBV6-6 | 17 | TRBJ2-1
CASLPGGTEAFF | TRBV12-3/TRBV12-4 | 12 | TRBJ1-1
CSVARTGPNTEAFF | TRBV29-1 | 14 | TRBJ1-1